Following are 10 T cell receptor beta chains from one sample sequenced in a study of T-cell memory formation after mild COVID-19. A single record per CDR3 protein comes from TCRdb applying MiXCR to the 5' RACE reads. The sample consists of about 560,000 distinct CDR3 sequences, about 20% of them appearing once. Sequences were obtained from PBMCs or a T cell subset sorted from them (not recorded which). The receptors shown here come from an adult woman who had mild COVID-19 (a few samples of this study predate the infection). Cell type and time point are not known.

In DNA form, the CDR3 reads TGTGCCAGCAGTCCCGGGTCCAGTAGCAATCAGCCCCAGCATTTT. Translation: CASSPGSSSNQPQHF. The chain joins TRBV12-3 or TRBV12-4 to TRBJ1-5, with D hard to call. V shed 5 bases and J shed 0 bases, with 11 bases lying between them. This CDR3 has 15 residues.

Notes on this clonotype: An end of the junction differs from the germline gene, which may be a read error. The chain has TRBV7-7 and TRBJ2-3, with D maybe TRBD1 (5 bases). The CDR3 runs to 14 residues. Germline values: CDR1 SSHAT, CDR2 FNYEAQ (reference sequence). Here the CDR3 reads CASSLIGATDTQYF. CDR3 in DNA: TGTGCTAGCAGCTTAATAGGGGCCACAGATACGCAGTATTTT.

There are many counts of this clonotype. The V gene is TRBV20-1, the J gene TRBJ1-6; TRBD1 is a possible D gene (6 bases). V lost 6 bases and J 4 bases, leaving 16 bases between the germline ends. The CDR3 has 15 residues. The germline V gene encodes CDR1 DFQATT and CDR2 SNEGSKA (reference sequence). Here the CDR3 DNA reads TGCAGTGCCCAAACCGTACAGGGTTATAATTCACCCCTCCACTTT. This sequence encodes CSAQTVQGYNSPLHF.

The chain has TRBV3-1 and TRBJ1-2; 10 nucleotides match TRBD1. Trimming at V came to 0 bases and at J to 7 bases, leaving 14 bases not matched to a gene. The CDR3 length is 18 residues. Per the germline V gene, CDR1 is LGHDT and CDR2 is YNNKEL (reference sequence). The CDR3 is CASSQDPPGQGGLSGYTF. Written as DNA, the CDR3 is TGTGCCAGCAGCCAAGATCCGCCCGGACAGGGGGGTCTGAGTGGCTACACCTTC.

The chain joins TRBV4-1 to TRBJ2-7, with TRBD1 matching 10 bases. In germline, CDR1 is MGHRA, CDR2 YSYEKL. The CDR3 contains 15 residues. V gave up 3 bases and J gave up 6 bases; unmatched junction bases: 8. Here the CDR3 DNA reads TGCGCCAGCAGCCAGACCCGACAGGGGGCGGTCGAGCAGTACTTC. This translates into CASSQTRQGAVEQYF.

The gene calls are TRBV12-3 or TRBV12-4 and TRBJ1-1, with no clear D. V lost 3 bases and J 1 base, leaving 9 bases between the germline ends. There are 14 residues in the CDR3. The CDR3 is CASSFRTANTEAFF. The CDR3 DNA reads as TGTGCCAGCAGTTTTAGAACGGCGAACACTGAAGCTTTCTTT.

This clonotype was found once. V usage is TRBV30 and J usage is TRBJ2-3; 7 bases map to TRBD2. The ends lost 0 bases at V and 1 base at J; junction bases unmatched: 10. In germline, CDR1 is GTSNPN, CDR2 SVGIG (reference sequence). The CDR3 has 17 amino acids. CDR3 sequence: CAWSVLGGRRGTDTQYF. CDR3 bases: TGTGCCTGGAGTGTACTTGGCGGGAGACGGGGCACAGATACGCAGTATTTT.

In its sample, this clonotype was seen a few times. The J gene is TRBJ2-4, the V gene TRBV7-9; TRBD1 matches 7 bases. The junction had 3 bases not matched to a gene; V was cut back by 0 bases and J by 7 bases. Germline CDR1 is SEHNR and CDR2 is FQNEAQ (reference sequence). CDR3 length: 14 residues. CDR3: CASSLALGQNIQYF. CDR3 nucleotide sequence: TGTGCCAGCAGCTTAGCGTTGGGACAGAACATTCAGTACTTC.

This clonotype has only a few counts. The V gene is TRBV7-3, the J gene TRBJ2-1, with 11 nucleotides matching TRBD2. The CDR3 is 15 amino acids. Germline trimming cut 4 bases from V and 6 bases from J; bases unmatched to any gene: 5. CDR1 is SGHTA and CDR2 is FQGTGA in the germline V gene. The CDR3 coding sequence is TGTGCCAGCAGCTCTAGCGGGAGGAAAGGCAATGAGCAGTTCTTC. Translating it yields CASSSSGRKGNEQFF.

The chain employs TRBV2 and TRBJ2-5, with D possibly being TRBD1 (6 bases). The germline V gene has CDR1 SNHLY and CDR2 FYNNEI. There are 13 residues in the CDR3. Trimming cost V 10 bases and J 0 bases, with 12 bases left between them. The CDR3 DNA reads TGTGCCACCTCCCGGGACAACCAAGAGACCCAGTACTTC. Encoded protein: CATSRDNQETQYF. The variable domain in full, completed from reference TRBV2 and TRBJ2-5, reads EPEVTQTPSHQVTQMGQEVILRCVPISNHLYFYWYRQILGQKVEFLVSFYNNEISEKSEIFDDQFSVERPDGSNFTLKIRSTKLEDSAMYFCATSRDNQETQYFGPGTRLLVL.